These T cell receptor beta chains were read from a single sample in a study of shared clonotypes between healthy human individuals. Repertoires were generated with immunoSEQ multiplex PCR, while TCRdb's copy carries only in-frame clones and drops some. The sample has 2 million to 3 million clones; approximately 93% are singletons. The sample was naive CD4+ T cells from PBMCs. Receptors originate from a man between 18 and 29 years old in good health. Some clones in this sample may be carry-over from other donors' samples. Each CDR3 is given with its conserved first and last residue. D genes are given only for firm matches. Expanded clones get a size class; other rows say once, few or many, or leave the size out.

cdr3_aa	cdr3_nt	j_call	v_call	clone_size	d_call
CASSEWGAYGYTF	TGTGCCAGCAGCGAATGGGGCGCCTATGGCTACACCTTC	TRBJ1-2	TRBV4-2	NA	NA
CASSLTASAGNTIYF	TGTGCCAGCAGCTTAACGGCCAGCGCTGGAAACACCATATATTTT	TRBJ1-3	TRBV7-3	NA	NA
CASSEWKGVGGYTF	TGTGCCAGCAGTGAATGGAAAGGGGTGGGAGGCTACACCTTC	TRBJ1-2	TRBV25-1	NA	NA
CASSEFVRGDTGELFF	TGTGCCAGCAGTGAATTTGTTAGGGGAGACACCGGGGAGCTGTTTTTT	TRBJ2-2	TRBV6-1	once	NA
CASFPGQGKYGYTF	TGTGCCAGCTTCCCTGGACAGGGGAAGTATGGCTACACCTTC	TRBJ1-2	TRBV6-1	NA	TRBD1
CASRMEGLSSYEQYF	TGTGCCAGCAGAATGGAGGGGTTGAGCTCCTACGAGCAGTACTTC	TRBJ2-7	TRBV6-5	NA	NA
CASSAITGSPQETQYF	TGTGCCAGTAGTGCGATAACCGGGAGCCCACAAGAGACCCAGTACTTC	TRBJ2-5	TRBV19	NA	NA
CASTTIGSQETQYF	TGTGCCAGCACGACAATAGGGAGTCAGGAGACCCAGTACTTC	TRBJ2-5	TRBV2	NA	NA
CASSRDQNIQYF	TGTGCCAGCAGCAGGGACCAAAACATTCAGTACTTC	TRBJ2-4	TRBV6-1	NA	NA
CASSMGSTAKNIQYF	TGTGCCAGCAGTATGGGGTCGACAGCCAAAAACATTCAGTACTTC	TRBJ2-4	TRBV28	NA	NA
CASSDRISLGANVLTF	TGTGCCAGCAGCGATAGGATATCTCTGGGGGCCAACGTCCTGACTTTC	TRBJ2-6	TRBV11-1	NA	NA
CASSIGGPDEAFF	TGTGCCAGTAGTATCGGGGGTCCGGATGAAGCTTTCTTT	TRBJ1-1	TRBV19	NA	NA
CASSQSRRGCYRDQPQHF	TGCGCCAGCAGTCAATCCAGGAGGGGATGTTATCGGGATCAGCCCCAGCATTTT	TRBJ1-5	TRBV23-1	few	NA
CASRLQFGGTEAFF	TGTGCCAGCAGGCTCCAGTTTGGAGGTACTGAAGCTTTCTTT	TRBJ1-1	TRBV28	NA	NA
CASSAQPSGRVGIQFF	TGTGCCAGCAGCGCCCAACCTAGCGGGAGGGTTGGGATTCAGTTCTTC	TRBJ2-1	TRBV9	NA	TRBD2
CASGLLDTQYF	TGTGCCAGCGGATTGTTGGATACCCAGTACTTC	TRBJ2-5	TRBV19	NA	NA
CASSFTPHLDRGSIGELFF	TGTGCCAGCAGTTTTACACCCCACCTGGACAGGGGGTCGATCGGGGAGCTGTTTTTT	TRBJ2-2	TRBV27	NA	TRBD1
CASSVWTDNQPQHF	TGTGCCAGCAGTGTTTGGACAGACAATCAGCCCCAGCATTTT	TRBJ1-5	TRBV6-1	NA	NA
CASSARPGQTSYEQYF	TGTGCCAGCAGTGCACGACCGGGACAGACCTCCTACGAGCAGTACTTC	TRBJ2-7	TRBV2	NA	TRBD1
CASTEARASGRIEQFF	TGTGCCAGCACCGAAGCGAGGGCTAGCGGGAGAATCGAGCAGTTCTTC	TRBJ2-1	TRBV11-2	NA	TRBD2
CASSPGRLSYNEQFF	TGTGCCAGCTCACCTGGCAGGTTGTCCTACAATGAGCAGTTCTTC	TRBJ2-1	TRBV18	NA	NA
CASSLAPRSSYNEQFF	TGCGCCAGCAGCTTGGCCCCTCGGAGCTCCTACAATGAGCAGTTCTTC	TRBJ2-1	TRBV5-1	NA	NA
CASSVGQGGQTQYF	TGTGCCAGCAGCGTAGGGCAGGGCGGCCAGACCCAGTACTTC	TRBJ2-5	TRBV9	NA	NA
CAISVGYGYTF	TGTGCCATCTCTGTAGGTTATGGCTACACCTTC	TRBJ1-2	TRBV5-4	NA	NA
CASSVERKPGELFF	TGTGCCAGCAGCGTAGAGCGGAAGCCCGGGGAGCTGTTTTTT	TRBJ2-2	TRBV9	few	NA
CSAPPFRSSYNEQFF	TGCAGCGCCCCTCCATTCCGGAGCTCCTACAATGAGCAGTTCTTC	TRBJ2-1	TRBV29-1	NA	NA
CASSFPGTGELFF	TGTGCCAGCAGCTTCCCCGGTACCGGGGAGCTGTTTTTT	TRBJ2-2	TRBV11-2	NA	NA
CASLDRGPNTEAFF	TGTGCCAGCCTCGACAGGGGGCCGAACACTGAAGCTTTCTTT	TRBJ1-1	TRBV19	NA	TRBD1
CASSPVPNTGELFF	TGCGCCAGCAGCCCGGTCCCGAACACCGGGGAGCTGTTTTTT	TRBJ2-2	TRBV5-1	NA	NA
CASSPDGGRPQETQYF	TGCGCCAGCAGTCCCGATGGCGGGAGGCCCCAAGAGACCCAGTACTTC	TRBJ2-5	TRBV5-1	NA	TRBD2
CASSLALTGGPIDTQYF	TGCGCCAGCAGCCTCGCCCTTACGGGAGGTCCTATAGACACGCAGTATTTT	TRBJ2-3	TRBV5-1	NA	TRBD2
CASSPQGGTYEQYF	TGTGCCAGCAGCCCCCAGGGGGGTACCTACGAGCAGTACTTC	TRBJ2-7	TRBV7-9	once	NA
CASSLMGTGNTEAFF	TGCGCCAGCAGCTTGATGGGAACGGGGAACACTGAAGCTTTCTTT	TRBJ1-1	TRBV5-1	NA	NA
CASSEMILGGDTEAFF	TGTGCCAGCAGTGAAATGATTTTAGGGGGCGACACTGAAGCTTTCTTT	TRBJ1-1	TRBV6-1	once	TRBD1
CASSLDRAQNTEAFF	TGTGCCAGCAGCTTAGACAGGGCCCAGAACACTGAAGCTTTCTTT	TRBJ1-1	TRBV7-9	NA	NA
CSARGTGEQYF	TGCAGTGCTAGAGGGACAGGCGAGCAGTACTTC	TRBJ2-7	TRBV20-1	NA	TRBD1
CASSVTHPSRETQYF	TGTGCCAGCAGCGTGACGCACCCTTCAAGGGAGACCCAGTACTTC	TRBJ2-5	TRBV7-9	NA	NA
CASRSPTSWTQYF	TGCGCCAGCAGGTCGCCTACTAGCTGGACCCAGTACTTC	TRBJ2-5	TRBV5-1	NA	NA
CASSQSGWVGEQYF	TGCGCCAGCAGCCAATCAGGTTGGGTTGGGGAGCAGTACTTC	TRBJ2-7	TRBV4-3	once	NA
CASSFGGPTDTQYF	TGTGCCAGCAGCTTTGGGGGGCCCACAGATACGCAGTATTTT	TRBJ2-3	TRBV7-2	NA	NA
CASRGLRTEGNTIYF	TGTGCCAGCAGAGGCCTGAGGACCGAGGGGAACACCATATATTTT	TRBJ1-3	TRBV25-1	NA	NA
CASSKAGAGETQYF	TGTGCCAGTAGTAAAGCGGGAGCAGGGGAGACCCAGTACTTC	TRBJ2-5	TRBV19	NA	TRBD2
CASSLEGGGGTEAFF	TGCGCCAGCAGCCTAGAAGGGGGCGGAGGCACTGAAGCTTTCTTT	TRBJ1-1	TRBV5-1	once	TRBD1
CASSELGSRSSYNEQFF	TGTGCCAGCAGTGAACTCGGCAGCCGGAGCTCCTACAATGAGCAGTTCTTC	TRBJ2-1	TRBV6-4	NA	NA
CASSGTPQETQYF	TGTGCCAGCAGCGGGACCCCCCAAGAGACCCAGTACTTC	TRBJ2-5	TRBV28	NA	NA
CASSLSTSGLLGSNEQFF	TGCGCCAGCAGCTTGTCTACTAGCGGCCTCCTGGGGTCAAATGAGCAGTTCTTC	TRBJ2-1	TRBV5-1	NA	TRBD2
CAWSSLYEQYF	TGTGCCTGGAGTTCCCTCTACGAGCAGTACTTC	TRBJ2-7	TRBV30	NA	NA
CASSLKGPGLAGGRGMNEQFF	TGTGCCAGCAGCTTAAAGGGGCCGGGACTAGCGGGAGGGAGGGGAATGAATGAGCAGTTCTTC	TRBJ2-1	TRBV7-3	NA	TRBD2
CASRTSGSFYEQYF	TGTGCCAGCAGGACTAGCGGGAGTTTTTACGAGCAGTACTTC	TRBJ2-7	TRBV6-5	NA	TRBD2
CASSLAGANGYTF	TGTGCCAGCAGCTTGGCGGGGGCTAATGGCTACACCTTC	TRBJ1-2	TRBV5-6	NA	NA
CASRGQGYTEAFF	TGTGCCAGCAGGGGACAGGGGTACACTGAAGCTTTCTTT	TRBJ1-1	TRBV27	NA	TRBD1
CASSKGQGHNTGELFF	TGTGCCAGCAGTAAAGGACAGGGACATAACACCGGGGAGCTGTTTTTT	TRBJ2-2	TRBV6-1	NA	TRBD1